These 25 T cell receptor beta chains share one sample of origin, sequenced in a study of CXCR3-negative and CXCR3-positive naive CD8 T cells. Through 5' RACE with UMI labels, the TRB cDNA libraries were prepared. With the 5' RACE reads reprocessed, TCRdb shows one record per CDR3 protein and no DNA. The sample totals about 56,000 distinct CDR3 sequences. Source material: memory CD8+ T cells from blood. Receptors were obtained from a human donor in good health. Some clones in this sample may be carry-over from other donors' samples.

This chain uses TRBV29-1 with TRBJ2-6; TCRdb gives TRBD1 as the D gene, but with no DNA this cannot be confirmed. The CDR3 is made up of 16 amino acids. CDR1 is SQVTM, CDR2 ANQGSEA, per germline. The CDR3 region is CSVVRQKHSGANVLTF.

This clonotype ranks as medium-sized in terms of frequency. This chain joins TRBV4-3 and TRBJ2-1. CDR1 is LGHNA and CDR2 is YSLEER in the germline V gene. The length of the CDR3 is 15 residues. Here the CDR3 reads CASSQDTESYNEQFF.

This chain uses TRBV27 with TRBJ2-7; TCRdb gives TRBD2 as the D gene, but with no DNA this cannot be confirmed. CDR1 is MNHEY, CDR2 SMNVEV, per germline (reference sequence). The CDR3 is 13 amino acids. CDR3 residues: CASADGEAYEQYF.

The chain is built from TRBV28 and TRBJ2-5; without DNA, the TCRdb call of TRBD1 cannot be checked. From germline, CDR1 is MDHEN and CDR2 SYDVKM. The CDR3 sequence is 15 residues long. CDR3 residues: CASSILDRTEETQYF.

The chain carries TRBV19 and TRBJ2-5; TCRdb lists TRBD2, though no DNA is available to test this call. The CDR3 has 17 residues. Germline V gene sequence: CDR1 LNHDA, CDR2 SQIVND (reference sequence). This CDR3 is CASSISSGGALAETQYF.

The chain combines TRBV10-2 with TRBJ2-5; TCRdb's D gene call, TRBD2, goes unchecked for lack of DNA. In germline, CDR1 is WSHSY, CDR2 SAAADI. This CDR3 contains 16 residues. The CDR3 here is CASSYGLAGPQETQYF.

The genes are TRBV12-3 or TRBV12-4 and TRBJ2-7; TCRdb indicates TRBD1, and absent DNA this call remains unverified. The CDR3 runs to 15 residues. CDR3 region: CASRQTGENWYEQYF.

The J gene is TRBJ2-1, the V gene TRBV6-4; TCRdb's D call, TRBD2, is unchecked because there is no DNA. The CDR3 consists of 16 residues. The germline gives CDR1 MRHNA, CDR2 SNTAGT. CDR3 loop: CASSESGGGSYNEQFF.

The gene calls are TRBV20-1 and TRBJ2-1. The CDR3 consists of 15 residues. Germline lookup yields CDR1 DFQATT and CDR2 SNEGSKA (reference sequence). CDR3 in amino acids: CSARDLERRHNEQFF.

The chain has TRBV7-2 and TRBJ2-1; TCRdb's D call of TRBD1 is untestable without DNA. The CDR3 sequence is 14 residues long. CDR1 and CDR2 (germline): SGHTA, FQGNSA. Here the CDR3 reads CASSPLGQDNEQFF.

Judged by frequency, this clonotype is medium-sized. The J gene is TRBJ1-2, the V gene TRBV29-1. Germline loops: CDR1 SQVTM, CDR2 ANQGSEA. The CDR3 loop spans 12 amino acids. The CDR3: CSAAVVNYGYTF.

V gene TRBV12-3 or TRBV12-4 combines with J gene TRBJ2-5; TCRdb's assignment of TRBD1 cannot be checked, as there is no DNA. CDR3 size: 14 residues. This CDR3 is CASSLPGGSETQYF.

The V call is TRBV27, the J call TRBJ2-7. In germline, CDR1 is MNHEY, CDR2 SMNVEV (reference sequence). The CDR3 has 13 residues. CDR3 region: CASSFGHTYEQYF.

The chain has TRBV4-1 and TRBJ2-3; TCRdb's D call of TRBD1 is untestable without DNA. CDR3 length: 13 amino acids. Per germline, CDR1 MGHRA and CDR2 YSYEKL. CDR3 protein: CASSPQGADTQYF.

The gene calls are TRBV28 and TRBJ2-7; TCRdb calls TRBD1, which cannot be checked without DNA. Per the germline V gene, CDR1 is MDHEN and CDR2 is SYDVKM. The CDR3 has 15 amino acids. CDR3 region: CASSLLRDSAYEQYF.

The rearrangement uses TRBV7-9 and TRBJ1-1. The CDR3 totals 11 residues. The germline CDR1 and CDR2 sequences are SEHNR and FQNEAQ (reference sequence). CDR3: CASSLPSEAFF.

V gene TRBV10-3 combines with J gene TRBJ1-1. The CDR3 is 14 amino acids. Per the germline V gene, CDR1 is ENHRY and CDR2 is SYGVKD. The CDR3 spells CASSPQAANTEAFF.

Considering frequency, this clonotype is medium-sized. The chain couples TRBV12-3 or TRBV12-4 to TRBJ2-3; TCRdb's D call of TRBD2 is untestable without DNA. The CDR3 runs to 15 residues. The CDR3 here is CASSSGTTSTDTQYF.

The J gene is TRBJ2-7, the V gene TRBV4-1; absent DNA, TCRdb's TRBD1 call cannot be checked. The V gene's germline CDR1 is MGHRA and CDR2 YSYEKL. The CDR3 extends over 15 amino acids. The CDR3 sequence is CASSQGGDSSYEQYF.

The chain couples TRBV28 to TRBJ1-1; TCRdb lists TRBD1, though no DNA is available to test this call. Germline assignment: CDR1 MDHEN and CDR2 SYDVKM. The CDR3 spans 14 residues. The CDR3 loop is CASSLRQGFTEAFF.

The rearrangement uses TRBV5-6 and TRBJ1-5. Germline CDR1 is SGHDT and CDR2 is YYEEEE. The CDR3 consists of 13 residues. The CDR3 loop is CASSSDPNQPQHF.

The chain joins TRBV10-3 to TRBJ2-2; TCRdb selects TRBD2, and the lack of DNA leaves this call unchecked. The CDR3 runs to 14 residues. Germline CDR1 reads ENHRY; CDR2 reads SYGVKD. CDR3 residues: CAISALTSSGELFF.

CDR3 amino acids: CASSRLADSTDTQYF. The gene calls are TRBV27 and TRBJ2-3; the TCRdb call, TRBD2, lacks DNA for checking. CDR1 is MNHEY and CDR2 is SMNVEV in the germline V gene (reference sequence). CDR3 length equals 15 residues.

The CDR3: CSVEGDRAYEQYF. J is TRBJ2-7 and V is TRBV29-1; TCRdb's D call, TRBD1, is unchecked because there is no DNA. The CDR3 has 13 residues. Germline CDR1 and CDR2: SQVTM and ANQGSEA.

V and J are TRBV4-3 and TRBJ2-2; absent DNA, TCRdb's TRBD1 call cannot be checked. This CDR3 is built from 16 residues. CDR1 is LGHNA, CDR2 YSLEER, per germline. Here the CDR3 reads CASSQAGTSNTGELFF.